The 19 T cell receptor beta chains presented below share a single source sample, sequenced in a study of shared clonotypes between healthy human individuals. Sequencing was performed with immunoSEQ multiplex PCR; in TCRdb, only in-frame clones are kept and a portion is missing. The sample contains around 2.5 million clones, roughly 93% of which appear only once. The specimen was naive CD4+ T cells from PBMCs. Subset specified: CD45RA+ positively selected. The receptors were sampled from a man younger than 30 in good health. Some clones in this sample may be carry-over from other donors' samples.

The gene calls are TRBV15 and TRBJ2-2; D call uncertain. The germline V and J ends were trimmed by 3 bases and 3 bases, with 5 bases remaining between them. CDR1 is LNHNV, CDR2 YYDKDF, per germline (reference sequence). The CDR3 is 13 amino acids. The CDR3 region is CATSSEYTGELFF. In nucleotides, the CDR3 is TGTGCCACCAGCAGTGAGTACACCGGGGAGCTGTTTTTT.

The CDR3 coding sequence is TGTGCCAGCAGCTCATACAGCAACACCGGGGAGCTGTTTTTT. Translating gives CASSSYSNTGELFF. The J gene is TRBJ2-2, the V gene TRBV5-4, with no clear D. This CDR3 comprises 14 residues. V was trimmed by 3 bases and J by 2 bases, leaving 8 bases between them. Germline V gene lookup returns CDR1 SGHNT and CDR2 YYREEE (reference sequence).

Here the CDR3 reads CASTSSGDYNYGYTF. The CDR3, as DNA: TGTGCCAGCACCTCTAGTGGAGACTATAACTATGGCTACACCTTC. The V gene is TRBV7-2, the J gene TRBJ1-2; D not resolved. CDR1 and CDR2 from the germline V gene are SGHTA and FQGNSA. Trimming removed 7 bases at V and 1 base at J, with 16 bases between. The CDR3 is made up of 15 amino acids.

The gene calls are TRBV7-9 and TRBJ1-1; D is ambiguous. With 0 bases removed from V and 7 bases from J, the gap between germline ends came to 18 bases. CDR3 size: 16 residues. Per the germline V gene, CDR1 is SEHNR and CDR2 is FQNEAQ (reference sequence). For the CDR3, the DNA is TGTGCCAGCAGCTTAGCTTCGGGCCCCGGGCGGGTTGAAGCTTTCTTT. Protein sequence: CASSLASGPGRVEAFF.

The chain combines TRBV19 with TRBJ1-5; TRBD1 matches 10 bases. V dropped 6 bases and J dropped 5; count of bases not matched to a gene: 7. Germline-derived CDR1 and CDR2 are LNHDA and SQIVND (reference sequence). The CDR3 consists of 15 residues. CDR3 sequence (DNA): TGTGCCAGTAGCTGGACAGGGGGTCGGTATCAGCCCCAGCATTTT. This encodes CASSWTGGRYQPQHF.

The V gene is TRBV9, the J gene TRBJ2-7; the match to TRBD1 covers 8 bases. V lost 2 bases, J lost 1 base, and 5 bases stayed unmatched. This CDR3 is 15 amino acids long. Germline V gene lookup returns CDR1 SGDLS and CDR2 YYNGEE. CDR3 sequence reads: CASSVRDRTSYEQYF. CDR3 coding DNA: TGTGCCAGCAGCGTCCGGGACAGGACGTCCTACGAGCAGTACTTC. The full variable domain, in which reference TRBV9 and TRBJ2-7 provide the parts outside the CDR3, is DSGVTQTPKHLITATGQRVTLRCSPRSGDLSVYWYQQSLDQGLQFLIQYYNGEERAKGNILERFSAQQFPDLHSELNLSSLELGDSALYFCASSVRDRTSYEQYFGPGTRLTVT.

This chain uses TRBV5-1 with TRBJ2-2, with TRBD2 matching over 13 bases. This CDR3 contains 18 residues. The J segment lost 4 bases and the V segment lost 4 bases, leaving 10 bases of the junction unmatched. CDR1 is SGHRS and CDR2 is YFSETQ in the germline V gene. CDR3 nucleotides: TGCGCCAGCAGCGGAAAACTAGCGGGAGGGCCGAGCACCGGGGAGCTGTTTTTT. This sequence encodes CASSGKLAGGPSTGELFF.

This clone has only one observation. The chain has TRBV5-1 and TRBJ2-3; D might be TRBD1 or TRBD2, each matching 5 bases. Germline CDR1 is SGHRS and CDR2 is YFSETQ. Trimming pared 0 bases from V and 2 bases from J, leaving 13 bases between. CDR3 size: 16 residues. This chain's CDR3 is CASSLGGPRNTDTQYF. CDR3 DNA: TGCGCCAGCAGCTTGGGGGGACCGAGAAACACAGATACGCAGTATTTT.

This rearrangement joins TRBV28 to TRBJ2-1; the D is unclear. Germline V gene sequence: CDR1 MDHEN, CDR2 SYDVKM. V gave up 3 bases and J gave up 5 bases, with 11 bases separating them. The CDR3 sequence is 14 residues long. The CDR3 DNA is TGTGCCAGCAGTTTGGTCCCCCGCCACAATGAGCAGTTCTTC. Translating gives CASSLVPRHNEQFF.

CDR3 in DNA: TGCGCCAGCAGCCAAGAGGATAGCGTCTATGGCTACACCTTC. Protein product: CASSQEDSVYGYTF. The chain has TRBV4-3 and TRBJ1-2; D gene ambiguous. Deletions cut 0 bases from V and 4 bases from J, with 9 bases between. Germline assignment: CDR1 LGHNA and CDR2 YSLEER. The CDR3 loop spans 14 amino acids.

The chain combines TRBV10-2 with TRBJ2-1; 14 positions match TRBD2. Germline-derived CDR1 and CDR2 are WSHSY and SAAADI. J was trimmed by 5 bases and V by 8 bases; bases with no gene match: 8. The CDR3 has 16 residues. As DNA, the CDR3 is TGCGCCAGCCGTAGACTAGCGGGAGGGGACGACAATGAGCAGTTCTTC. Translation: CASRRLAGGDDNEQFF.

The V and J genes are TRBV5-1 and TRBJ2-1; D is undetermined. The V and J ends lost 4 bases and 9 bases respectively, with 11 bases between them. The CDR3 runs to 12 residues. Germline V lookup: CDR1 SGHRS, CDR2 YFSETQ. The DNA of the CDR3 is TGCGCCAGCAGCCCTGACCGCGGTGAGCAGTTCTTC. As protein: CASSPDRGEQFF.

This clone was counted a few times. V usage is TRBV29-1 and J usage is TRBJ1-1; D call uncertain. In germline, CDR1 is SQVTM, CDR2 ANQGSEA. There are 11 residues in the CDR3. V gave up 1 base and J gave up 6 bases, with 6 bases separating them. For the CDR3, the DNA is TGCAGCGTTGAAGTGCTGTCTGAAGCTTTCTTT. This sequence encodes CSVEVLSEAFF.

This chain joins TRBV29-1 and TRBJ2-7, with D unresolved. The CDR3 totals 11 residues. The germline V and J ends were trimmed by 3 bases and 6 bases, with 9 bases remaining between them. Per germline, CDR1 SQVTM and CDR2 ANQGSEA. CDR3 in amino acids: CSVDPGTEQYF. The CDR3 DNA is TGCAGCGTTGACCCGGGTACCGAGCAGTACTTC.

The genes are TRBV18 and TRBJ2-1, with 10 bases aligning to TRBD1. V lost 7 bases to trimming and J lost 4 bases; unmatched junction nucleotides: 4. CDR1 is KGHSH, CDR2 LQKENI, per germline. This CDR3 is 14 amino acids long. CDR3 sequence: CASCEDRGYNEQFF. CDR3 sequence (DNA): TGTGCCAGCTGTGAGGACAGGGGGTACAATGAGCAGTTCTTC.

The chain uses TRBV7-6 and TRBJ2-7; possibly TRBD2 for D (6 bases). Germline CDR1 SGHVS, CDR2 FNYEAQ. The CDR3 has 14 amino acids. The V and J ends lost 7 bases and 0 bases respectively, with 13 bases between them. In DNA form, the CDR3 reads TGTGCCAGCACCTCACGGGGGATCTCCTACGAGCAGTACTTC. Translation gives CASTSRGISYEQYF.

The chain carries TRBV7-2 and TRBJ1-3; D unresolved. Trimming took off 5 bases at V and 6 bases at J, with 8 bases between the two ends. The CDR3 consists of 12 residues. Looked up from germline, CDR1 is SGHTA and CDR2 is FQGNSA. The CDR3 coding sequence is TGTGCCAGCAGCGAGGGAGTAAACACCATATATTTT. It encodes CASSEGVNTIYF.

The V call is TRBV5-1, the J call TRBJ2-3; 9 bases are a match to TRBD2. The CDR3 spans 15 residues. Germline CDR1 SGHRS, CDR2 YFSETQ. Trimming cost V 1 base and J 5 bases; bases outside gene matches: 5. The CDR3 DNA reads TGCGCCAGCAGCTTGACAGCGGGAGGTAAAGATACGCAGTATTTT. Its protein is CASSLTAGGKDTQYF.

The CDR3 is CASSSYRGTATEAFF. CDR3 in DNA: TGTGCCAGCAGCTCCTACAGGGGGACGGCCACTGAAGCTTTCTTT. The chain carries TRBV7-9 and TRBJ1-1; 8 bases agree with TRBD1. The CDR3 sequence is 15 residues long. Germline CDR1 and CDR2: SEHNR and FQNEAQ (reference sequence). The V and J ends lost 4 bases and 4 bases, in that order; junction bases with no gene match: 8.